This TCR beta chain was profiled in a study of CD8 T cells in Susac syndrome (dated by TCRdb to between 2018 and 2021). Background on the whole study: Repertoire sequencing was used to test whether CD8+ T cell activation and differentiation in Susac syndrome was antigen driven. The research as a whole found: The TCR sequencing and HLA analysis was acknowledged to have included a relatively small number of individuals.

RNA was extracted using the RNeasy kit, and about 0.45 to 1 ug of the RNA was reverse transcribed with random hexamers. The immunoSEQ multiplex PCR assay, which covers 54 Vbeta and 13 Jbeta segments, was used to amplify TCR beta CDR3 regions. PCR amplification bias was corrected using a synthetic template baseline for primer optimization and computational correction. Per the authors' processing: Only productive sequences were kept, with reads annotated to V, D and J genes according to IMGT and analyzed in immunoSEQ Analyzer. Clonality was computed as one minus Shannon entropy normalized by log2 of the number of productive unique sequences. For each patient and control, public and private clones were evaluated among the 100 most prevalent clones. Susac-specific clones were defined as absent from healthy and MS cohorts, 850 to 1,300 published viral clones and other ImmuneACCESS disease sequences. TCRdb reprocessed the public reads (quality trimming at Q25 with fastp, clone calling with MiXCR) and kept in-frame beta chains. Every distinct CDR3 protein forms one entry, paired with its most common genes and DNA. TCRdb, not the original authors, processed these V and J calls. The sample includes some 260,000 distinct CDR3 sequences, with about 93% observed a single time. 0.055% to 0.075% of the sample belongs to the ten largest clones.

Peripheral blood CD8+ and CD4+ T cells from healthy donors, Susac syndrome patients and multiple sclerosis patients were profiled using high-throughput TCR beta sequencing. Multiple sclerosis controls were treatment-naive patients with stable or active relapsing-remitting disease fulfilling revised McDonald criteria. Bulk CD8+ and CD4+ T cells were purified by magnetic negative isolation, while CD8+ TEMRA cells were enriched using FACS. Blood was drawn into EDTA tubes, processed within 24 hours, and PBMCs were isolated by density gradient centrifugation. PBMCs intended for TCR sequencing were frozen in liquid nitrogen and were later thawed in a 37 degrees C water bath. A purity of at least 90% was achieved for sorted or isolated CD4+, CD8+ and CD8+ TEMRA cells. This clonotype came up once. What this receptor recognizes is not known. No much larger clone is present one base from it, and per-base qualities are unavailable. One read alone provides weak support.

Measured from the cysteine to the phenylalanine, the CDR3 is 13 residues long. The kept DNA is CDR3 alone, 39 bases in frame from the first base. Per the germline V gene, MDHEN is the CDR1 and SYDVKM is the CDR2. The V end gives up 6 bases and the J end 5 bases, leaving 6 bases in the junction not matched to a gene. Sequencing was carried out using CD4+ T cells from PBMCs. The chain uses TRBV28 and TRBJ2-5, with 7 junctional bases fitting TRBD1. The clonotype was recovered from a human donor with multiple sclerosis. For the CDR3, the sequence is CASRPTGVETQYF. The DNA reads as follows: TGTGCCAGCAGACCTACAGGGGTCGAGACCCAGTACTTC.